Below, 17 T cell receptor beta chains from the same sample are listed, as sequenced in a study of regulatory T cells in long-lasting Graves disease. Building of the TCR beta libraries involved iRepertoire HTBI primers and Arm-PCR of CDR3 regions. Via MiXCR, TCRdb re-called the multiplex PCR reads, giving one row per CDR3 protein. The data show approximately 560,000 distinct CDR3 sequences, about 16% seen once. Regarding time point: newly diagnosed GD, antithyroid drugs for less than 3 months. The authors made the TCR library using RNA they extracted from PBMCs. These data were likewise used in another study, on T cells in Graves' hyperthyroidism and ophthalmopathy.

Specimen: peripheral blood mononuclear cells (PBMCs), collected at new diagnosis, from a patient treated with antithyroid drugs. The receptors here all came from a man between 18 and 29 years old with Graves disease.

This clonotype was seen a few times. The gene calls are TRBV28 and TRBJ1-1, with D perhaps matching TRBD1 (5 bases). The CDR3 spans 15 residues. CDR1 and CDR2 from the germline V gene are MDHEN and SYDVKM. V lost 2 bases to trimming and J lost 1 base, with 11 bases between them. Here the CDR3 reads CASSLPRGGNTEAFF. The CDR3 DNA reads TGTGCCAGCAGTTTACCCCGGGGGGGGAACACTGAAGCTTTCTTT.

This clonotype has a handful of counts. This sequence joins TRBV24-1 and TRBJ2-1; maybe TRBD2 (6 bases). The germline V gene encodes CDR1 KGHDR and CDR2 SFDVKD. V lost 2 bases, J lost 11 bases, and 15 bases lay in between. The CDR3 loop spans 14 amino acids. The chain's CDR3 is CATSDSPEGLKQFF. In DNA form, the CDR3 reads TGTGCCACCAGTGATTCCCCGGAGGGCCTGAAGCAGTTCTTC.

The chain has TRBV9 and TRBJ2-5; perhaps TRBD1 as D (6 bases). Germline values: CDR1 SGDLS, CDR2 YYNGEE. V lost 4 bases and J lost 1, with 17 bases in between. The CDR3 is made up of 16 amino acids. CDR3 sequence reads: CASSPRSRQVQETQYF. In DNA, the CDR3 is TGTGCCAGCAGCCCCCGATCAAGACAGGTCCAAGAGACCCAGTACTTC. The full variable domain, completed using reference TRBV9 and TRBJ2-5, is DSGVTQTPKHLITATGQRVTLRCSPRSGDLSVYWYQQSLDQGLQFLIQYYNGEERAKGNILERFSAQQFPDLHSELNLSSLELGDSALYFCASSPRSRQVQETQYFGPGTRLLVL.

This clonotype was observed a single time. This may arise from a read error, as a much more abundant clone is one base away. The V and J genes are TRBV7-9 and TRBJ2-1; D ambiguous. The CDR3 loop spans 12 amino acids. The germline gives CDR1 SEHNR, CDR2 FQNEAQ (reference sequence). CDR3 sequence: CASSPLTHEHFF. CDR3 DNA sequence: TGTGCCAGCAGCCCCTTAACCCATGAGCATTTCTTC.

A word on this clonotype: A far more abundant clone sits one base away, making this likely a read error. This chain connects TRBV7-8 to TRBJ2-7; a possible D gene is TRBD2 (5 bases). Germline V CDR1 and CDR2: SGHVS, FQNEAQ. This CDR3 comprises 15 residues. The CDR3 protein is CASSLHGDYSCEQYF. The CDR3 region has the DNA TGTGCCAGCAGCTTACACGGCGACTACTCCTGCGAGCAGTACTTC.

This clonotype has only a few counts. The chain joins TRBV28 to TRBJ1-5, with 8 bases aligning to TRBD1. The V gene's germline CDR1 is MDHEN and CDR2 SYDVKM. J gave up 3 bases and V 4 bases, and 5 bases lay outside the gene matches. The CDR3 extends over 15 amino acids. The CDR3 protein is CASSSDRANNQPQHF. The CDR3 DNA sequence: TGTGCCAGCAGTTCGGACAGGGCTAACAATCAGCCCCAGCATTTT.

Only a few counts were recorded for this clonotype. CDR3 DNA: TGCGCCAGCAGCTTGAGCGGGAGGGCCGAGGAGACCCAGTACTTC. This translates into CASSLSGRAEETQYF. The V call is TRBV5-1, the J call TRBJ2-5; 10 bases agree with TRBD2. CDR1 is SGHRS and CDR2 is YFSETQ in the germline V gene. The CDR3 length is 15 residues. The V and J ends lost 1 base and 5 bases, in that order; junction bases with no gene match: 5.

The rearrangement uses TRBV12-5 and TRBJ1-5; 7 nucleotides match TRBD1. Germline V lookup: CDR1 LGHNT, CDR2 FRNRAP. The CDR3 is made up of 17 amino acids. The V segment lost 3 bases and the J segment 3 bases; nucleotides outside the gene matches: 11. Written as DNA, the CDR3 is TGTGCTAGTGGTTTCTCCCCACGACAGGGTCCCAATCAGCCCCAGCATTTT. Its protein is CASGFSPRQGPNQPQHF.

There are a few counts of this clonotype. The rearrangement uses TRBV5-1 and TRBJ1-2; D unresolved. Germline assignment: CDR1 SGHRS and CDR2 YFSETQ. CDR3 length: 13 residues. Trimming removed 2 bases from V and 4 bases from J, with 9 bases in between. CDR3 DNA: TGCGCCAGCAGCTTTTCCAGGATCTATGGCTACACCTTC. This gives the protein CASSFSRIYGYTF.

This clonotype occurred many times. The rearrangement links TRBV5-1 to TRBJ2-1; unclear D gene. The CDR3 sequence is 13 residues long. Germline CDR1 reads SGHRS; CDR2 reads YFSETQ. Deletions cut 1 base from V and 4 bases from J, with 6 bases between. CDR3 sequence reads: CASSLTRYNEQFF. In nucleotides, the CDR3 is TGCGCCAGCAGCTTGACCAGATACAATGAGCAGTTCTTC.

This clonotype was counted between two and nine times. The J gene is TRBJ2-2, the V gene TRBV6-2 or TRBV6-3; D is uncertain. The CDR3 is 14 amino acids. The ends were cut back, 0 bases at V and 6 bases at J, with 8 bases in the middle. Germline CDR1 and CDR2: MNHEY and SVGEGT. The CDR3 nucleotides are TGTGCCAGCAGTTACTCTAGTGGTGCCGGGGAGCTGTTTTTT. Translated: CASSYSSGAGELFF.

CDR3 in amino acids: CASGLGLAGAGVETQYF. Here the CDR3 DNA reads TGTGCTAGTGGTTTAGGGCTAGCGGGAGCCGGTGTGGAGACCCAGTACTTC. The chain couples TRBV12-5 to TRBJ2-5, with TRBD2 matching over 10 bases. The CDR3 spans 17 residues. CDR1 is LGHNT, CDR2 FRNRAP, per germline. Unmatched junction bases numbered 12, after V lost 3 bases and J lost 5 bases.

The rearrangement joins TRBV6-5 to TRBJ2-1; perhaps D is TRBD1 or TRBD2 (5 bases each). Per germline, CDR1 MNHEY and CDR2 SVGAGI. Trimming took off 3 bases at V and 12 bases at J, with 12 bases between the two ends. The CDR3 consists of 12 residues. CDR3 sequence reads: CASSYSGSMQFF. CDR3 DNA sequence: TGTGCCAGCAGTTATTCAGGGAGTATGCAGTTCTTC.

Many counts were recorded for this clonotype. The chain links TRBV12-3 or TRBV12-4 to TRBJ2-7, with D unclear. There are 8 residues in the CDR3. Between the trimmed V and J ends, which lost 8 bases and 4 bases, there was a span of 0 bases. CDR3 in amino acids: CASYEQYF. The CDR3 coding sequence is TGTGCCAGCTACGAGCAGTACTTC.

This clonotype was seen only a few times. V and J are TRBV2 and TRBJ2-4; D is unclear. This CDR3 comprises 12 residues. CDR1 is SNHLY, CDR2 FYNNEI, per germline. Trimming removed 8 bases from V and 0 bases from J, with 5 bases in between. CDR3 nucleotide sequence: TGTGCCAGCCTGAGAGCCAAAAACATTCAGTACTTC. Encoded protein: CASLRAKNIQYF.

Points on this clonotype: One end of the junction fails to match germline, which may point to a read error. V usage is TRBV7-2 and J usage is TRBJ2-5; D is ambiguous. CDR3 length: 15 residues. CDR1 SGHTA and CDR2 FQGNSA come from the germline V gene. CDR3 sequence reads: CASSSYAGPQETQHF. The CDR3 DNA follows: TGTGCCAGCAGCTCGTACGCTGGGCCCCAAGAGACCCAGCACTTC.

This clonotype was seen a few times. The chain couples TRBV7-2 to TRBJ1-2, with a weak D call TRBD1 (6 bases). The CDR3 extends over 15 amino acids. The germline CDR1 and CDR2 sequences are SGHTA and FQGNSA. V lost 3 bases to trimming and J lost 5 bases, with 16 bases between them. CDR3 nucleotides: TGTGCCAGCAGCTTCGGTGGACAGCGCCGATATGGCTACACCTTC. It encodes CASSFGGQRRYGYTF.